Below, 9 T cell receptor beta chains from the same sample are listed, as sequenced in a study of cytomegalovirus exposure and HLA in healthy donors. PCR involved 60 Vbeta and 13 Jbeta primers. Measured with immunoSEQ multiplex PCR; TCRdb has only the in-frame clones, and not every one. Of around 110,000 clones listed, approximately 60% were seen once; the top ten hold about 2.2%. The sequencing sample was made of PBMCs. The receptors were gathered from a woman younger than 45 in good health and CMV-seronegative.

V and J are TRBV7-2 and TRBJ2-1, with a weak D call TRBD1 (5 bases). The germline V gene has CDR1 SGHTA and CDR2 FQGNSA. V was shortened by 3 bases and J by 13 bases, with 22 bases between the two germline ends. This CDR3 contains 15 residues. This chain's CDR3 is CASSFLGDSLLPQFF. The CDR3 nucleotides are TGTGCCAGCAGCTTTCTCGGCGACAGCCTACTACCCCAGTTCTTC. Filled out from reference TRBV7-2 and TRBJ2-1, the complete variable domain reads GAGVSQSPSNKVTEKGKDVELRCDPISGHTALYWYRQSLGQGLEFLIYFQGNSAPDKSGLPSDRFSAERTGGSVSTLTIQRTQQEDSAVYLCASSFLGDSLLPQFFGPGTRLTVL.

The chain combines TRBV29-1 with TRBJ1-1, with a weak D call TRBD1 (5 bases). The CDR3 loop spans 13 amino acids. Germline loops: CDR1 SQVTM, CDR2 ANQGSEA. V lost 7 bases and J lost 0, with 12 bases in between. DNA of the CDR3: TGCAGCGGATCACAGGATCTGAACACTGAAGCTTTCTTT. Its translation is CSGSQDLNTEAFF.

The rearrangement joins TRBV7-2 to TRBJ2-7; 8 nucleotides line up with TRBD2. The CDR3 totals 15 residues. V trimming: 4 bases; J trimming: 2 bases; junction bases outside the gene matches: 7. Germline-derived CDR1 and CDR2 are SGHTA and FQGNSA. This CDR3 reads CASSSAGGSAYEQYF. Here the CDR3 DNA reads TGTGCCAGCAGCTCGGCGGGAGGAAGTGCCTACGAGCAGTACTTC.

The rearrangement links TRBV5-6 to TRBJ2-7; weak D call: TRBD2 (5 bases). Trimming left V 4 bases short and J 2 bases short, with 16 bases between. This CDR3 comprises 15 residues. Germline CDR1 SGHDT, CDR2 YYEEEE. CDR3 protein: CASSLRASWAYEQYF. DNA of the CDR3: TGTGCCAGCAGCCTGAGGGCTAGCTGGGCCTACGAGCAGTACTTC.

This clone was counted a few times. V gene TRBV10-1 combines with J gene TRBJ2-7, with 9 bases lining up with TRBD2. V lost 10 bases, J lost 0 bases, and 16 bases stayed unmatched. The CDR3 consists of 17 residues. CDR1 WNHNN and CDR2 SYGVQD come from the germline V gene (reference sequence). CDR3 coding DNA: TGCGCCATCAGGGGGGATAGCGGGAGAGGCAGCTCCTACGAGCAGTACTTC. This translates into CAIRGDSGRGSSYEQYF.

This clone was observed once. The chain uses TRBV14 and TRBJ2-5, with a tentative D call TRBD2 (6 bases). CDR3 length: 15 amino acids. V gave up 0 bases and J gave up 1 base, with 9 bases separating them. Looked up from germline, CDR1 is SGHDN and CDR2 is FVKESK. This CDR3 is CASSQDKGLQETQYF. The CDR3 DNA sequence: TGTGCCAGCAGCCAAGATAAGGGACTCCAAGAGACCCAGTACTTC.

The CDR3 DNA is TGCGCCAGCAGCCAGATGGGAGAGGCGTACGAGCAGTACTTC. Translating it yields CASSQMGEAYEQYF. The rearrangement uses TRBV4-1 and TRBJ2-7, with a weak D call TRBD2 (5 bases). CDR3 length: 14 amino acids. Germline V gene sequence: CDR1 MGHRA, CDR2 YSYEKL. V lost 3 bases to trimming and J lost 4 bases, with 13 bases between them.

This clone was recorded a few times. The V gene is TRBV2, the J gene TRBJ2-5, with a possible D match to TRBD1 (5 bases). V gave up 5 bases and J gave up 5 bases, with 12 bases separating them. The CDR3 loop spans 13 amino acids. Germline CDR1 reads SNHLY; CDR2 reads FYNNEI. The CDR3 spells CASSPQGYETQYF. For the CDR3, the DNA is TGTGCCAGCAGTCCTCAGGGTTACGAGACCCAGTACTTC.

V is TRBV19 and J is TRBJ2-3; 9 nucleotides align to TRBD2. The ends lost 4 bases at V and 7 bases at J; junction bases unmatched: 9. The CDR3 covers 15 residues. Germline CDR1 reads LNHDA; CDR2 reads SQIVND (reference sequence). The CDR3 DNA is TGTGCCAGTAGTAGTCCAAGGCTAGCGGGGAATACGCAGTATTTT. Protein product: CASSSPRLAGNTQYF. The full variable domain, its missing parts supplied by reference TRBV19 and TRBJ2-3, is DGGITQSPKYLFRKEGQNVTLSCEQNLNHDAMYWYRQDPGQGLRLIYYSQIVNDFQKGDIAEGYSVSREKKESFPLTVTSAQKNPTAFYLCASSSPRLAGNTQYFGPGTRLTVL.